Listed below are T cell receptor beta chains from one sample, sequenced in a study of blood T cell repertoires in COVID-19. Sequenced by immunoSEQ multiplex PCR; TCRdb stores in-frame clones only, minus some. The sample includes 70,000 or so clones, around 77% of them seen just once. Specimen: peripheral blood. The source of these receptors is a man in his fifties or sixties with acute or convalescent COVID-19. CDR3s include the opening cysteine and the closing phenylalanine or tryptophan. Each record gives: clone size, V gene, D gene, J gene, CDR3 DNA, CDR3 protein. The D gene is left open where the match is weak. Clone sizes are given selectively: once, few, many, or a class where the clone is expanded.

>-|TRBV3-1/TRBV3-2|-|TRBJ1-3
TGTGCCAGCAGCCATAACCCCAACTACTCTGGAAACACCATATATTTT
CASSHNPNYSGNTIYF
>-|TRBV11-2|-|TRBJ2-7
TGTGCCAGCAGCCACGGACAGAGTTACGAGCAGTACTTC
CASSHGQSYEQYF
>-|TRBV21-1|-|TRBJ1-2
TGTGCCAACGACAGGGGGTATGGCTACACCTTC
CANDRGYGYTF
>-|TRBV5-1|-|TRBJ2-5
TGCGCCAGCAGCTTGGCGGGGGAGACCCAGTACTTC
CASSLAGETQYF
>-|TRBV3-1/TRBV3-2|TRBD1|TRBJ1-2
TGTGCCAGCAGCCCCCCGGGGCAGGGGGCTGGTGGCTACACCTTC
CASSPPGQGAGGYTF
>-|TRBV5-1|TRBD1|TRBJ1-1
TGCGCCAGCAGCCCCCGACAGGGGGCCCTGGGAGCTTTCTTT
CASSPRQGALGAFF
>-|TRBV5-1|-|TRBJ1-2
TGCGCCAGCAGACCGGCGGGAGACTTCAACTATGGCTACACCTTC
CASRPAGDFNYGYTF
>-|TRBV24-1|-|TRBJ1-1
TGTGCCACCAGTGATGACACTGGAACTGAAGCTTTCTTT
CATSDDTGTEAFF
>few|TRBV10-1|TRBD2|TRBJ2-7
TGCGCCAGCAGTGATCCCGGGACTAGAGGGGACTACGAGCAGTACTTC
CASSDPGTRGDYEQYF
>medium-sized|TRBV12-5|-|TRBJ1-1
TGTGCTAGTGCCCCATACGGGGGGCGCGGGACTGAAGCTTTCTTT
CASAPYGGRGTEAFF
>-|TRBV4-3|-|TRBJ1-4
TGCGCCAGCAGCCAAGAAACCGGGATCGCAACTAATGAAAAACTGTTTTTT
CASSQETGIATNEKLFF
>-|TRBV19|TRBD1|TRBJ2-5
TGTGCCAGTAGTCCCAGGGGGCGAGGAGAGACCCAGTACTTC
CASSPRGRGETQYF
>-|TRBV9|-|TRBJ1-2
TGTGCCAGCAGCCCTAGTCAGTCCTATGGCTACACCTTC
CASSPSQSYGYTF
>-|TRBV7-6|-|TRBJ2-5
TGTGCCAGCAGCCCTCAACTAGCACAAGAGACCCAGTACTTC
CASSPQLAQETQYF
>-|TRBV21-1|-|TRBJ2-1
TGTGCCAGCAGCTCCCACTCAGGCGGGTTCCGCTATGAGCAGTTCTTC
CASSSHSGGFRYEQFF
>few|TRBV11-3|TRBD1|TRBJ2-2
TGTGCCAGCAGCCCAGGACAGGCTACGAGCACCGGGGAGCTGTTTTTT
CASSPGQATSTGELFF
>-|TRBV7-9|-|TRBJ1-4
TGTGCCAGCAGCCAGTCTCGGGGTGCAACTAATGAAAAACTGTTTTTT
CASSQSRGATNEKLFF
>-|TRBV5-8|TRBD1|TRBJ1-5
TGTGCCAGCAGCTTCGGGACCGACAGGGTTCAGCCCCAGCATTTT
CASSFGTDRVQPQHF
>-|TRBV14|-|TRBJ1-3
TGTGCCAGCAGCCGAGTAGTGAGCTCTGGAAACACCATATATTTT
CASSRVVSSGNTIYF
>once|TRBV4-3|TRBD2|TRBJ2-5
TGCGCCAGCAGCCCCGGTGGGGGGGTCCGAGAGACCCAGTACTTC
CASSPGGGVRETQYF
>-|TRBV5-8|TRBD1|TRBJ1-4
TGTGCCAGCAGCAAAGGGGGCGGCATTAATGAAAAACTGTTTTTT
CASSKGGGINEKLFF
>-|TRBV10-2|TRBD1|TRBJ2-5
TGCGCCAGCAGTGAAAGACAGGGTTTGGCAGAGACCCAGTACTTC
CASSERQGLAETQYF
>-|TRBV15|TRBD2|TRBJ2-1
TGTGCCACGAATAGCGGGAGGAGCTCCTACAATGAGCAGTTCTTC
CATNSGRSSYNEQFF
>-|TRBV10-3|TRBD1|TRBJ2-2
TGTGCCATCAGTGCCCCCCAGGGGACAGGGGTATCGGTCGGGGAGCTGTTTTTT
CAISAPQGTGVSVGELFF
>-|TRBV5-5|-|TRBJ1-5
TGTGCCAGCAGCTTTGGCGGGGATCAGCCCCAGCATTTT
CASSFGGDQPQHF
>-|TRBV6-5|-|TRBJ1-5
TGTGCCAGCAGTCGTTATAGCAATCAGCCCCAGCATTTT
CASSRYSNQPQHF
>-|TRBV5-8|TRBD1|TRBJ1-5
TGTGCCAGCAGCTTGGGACAGGGTCAGCCCCAGCATTTT
CASSLGQGQPQHF
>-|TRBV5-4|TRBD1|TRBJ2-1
TGTGCCAGCAGCCCGGAGGGTGACAGGGGGAAGGATGAGCAGTTCTTC
CASSPEGDRGKDEQFF
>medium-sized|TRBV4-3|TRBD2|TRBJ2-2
TGCGCCAGCAGCGTCGGCGGGGGGCCCACCGGGGAGCTGTTTTTT
CASSVGGGPTGELFF
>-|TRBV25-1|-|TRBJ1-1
TGTGCCAGCAGTGAATTCGGGGGAATAGATTTAGCTTTCTTT
CASSEFGGIDLAFF
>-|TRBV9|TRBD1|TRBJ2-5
TGTGCCAGCAGCGTAGGGGGACAGCAAGAGACCCAGTACTTC
CASSVGGQQETQYF
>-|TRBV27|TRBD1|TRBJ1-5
TGTGCCAGCAGTTCAGGGGGCACCCTTCCGACCCAGCATTTT
CASSSGGTLPTQHF
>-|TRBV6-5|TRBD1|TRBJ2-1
TGTGCCAGCAGGACGACAGGGGCTAATGAGCAGTTCTTC
CASRTTGANEQFF
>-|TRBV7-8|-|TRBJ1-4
TGTGCCAGCAGCCTAACAGGTCTCGTTGAAAAACTGTTTTTT
CASSLTGLVEKLFF
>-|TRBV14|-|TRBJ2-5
TGTGCCAGCAGCCACATCCAAGAGACCCAGTACTTC
CASSHIQETQYF
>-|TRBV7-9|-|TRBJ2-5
TGTGCCAGCAGCTTAGCAGGGGGTCAGGAGACCCAGTACTTC
CASSLAGGQETQYF
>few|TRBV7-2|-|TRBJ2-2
TGTGCCAGCAGCTTATACTTTAACGGGGAGCTGTTTTTT
CASSLYFNGELFF
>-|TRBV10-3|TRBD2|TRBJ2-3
TGTGCCATCGCGGGTACTAGCGGGGGCACCTTCGATACGCAGTATTTT
CAIAGTSGGTFDTQYF
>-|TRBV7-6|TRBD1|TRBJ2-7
TGTGCCAGCAGCTCGGACAGGGTGGGCTCCTACGAGCAGTACTTC
CASSSDRVGSYEQYF
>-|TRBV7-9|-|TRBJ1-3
TGTGCCAGCAGCTTAAGGCAGGCTGGAAACACCATATATTTT
CASSLRQAGNTIYF
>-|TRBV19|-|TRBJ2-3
TGTGCCAGTAGTATCGGTGGAGGGGTTGGTGATACGCAGTATTTT
CASSIGGGVGDTQYF
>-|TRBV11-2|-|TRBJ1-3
TGTGCCAGCATTTCGGGGGTTTCTGGAAACACCATATATTTT
CASISGVSGNTIYF
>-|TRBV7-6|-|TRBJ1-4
TGTGCCAGCAGTCGAGGAGTTGCAACTAATGAAAAACTGTTTTTT
CASSRGVATNEKLFF
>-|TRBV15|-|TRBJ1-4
TGTGCCACCAGCAGAGCGGAGGACAGACTTCTTTTT
CATSRAEDRLLF
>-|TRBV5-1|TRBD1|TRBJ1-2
TGCGCCAGCAGCTCTACAGGGGGCGCAGACTATGGCTACACCTTC
CASSSTGGADYGYTF
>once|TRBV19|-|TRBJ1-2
TGTGCCAGTAGTATACCAGGCCAGAACAACCTCTTGGGTGGCTACACCTTC
CASSIPGQNNLLGGYTF
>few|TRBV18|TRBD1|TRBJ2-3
TGTGCCAGCTCACCCGACAGGGGGCGCGGAGGTACGCAGTATTTT
CASSPDRGRGGTQYF
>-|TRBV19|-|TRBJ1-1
TGTGCCAGTAGTAATCGGGGGGAGAGCACTGAAGCTTTCTTT
CASSNRGESTEAFF
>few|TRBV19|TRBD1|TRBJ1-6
TGTGCCAGTAAGAAGGGGGCGCAAAGAGATTCACCCCTCCACTTT
CASKKGAQRDSPLHF
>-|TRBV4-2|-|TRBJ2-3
TGTGCCAGCAGCCAGGATACTAGTTCAGATACGCAGTATTTT
CASSQDTSSDTQYF
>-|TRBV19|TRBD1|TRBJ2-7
TGTGCCAGTAGGGCCCCGGGACAGAGTGGGGAGCAGTACTTC
CASRAPGQSGEQYF